This T cell receptor (beta chain) was sequenced for a study of T cell responses to AZD1222 COVID-19 vaccine. V dropped 5 bases and J dropped 1 base, with 18 bases sitting between them. CDR3 size: 17 residues. Looked up from germline, CDR1 is MNHEY and CDR2 is SVGEGT. TCRdb's table, derived via immunoSEQ multiplex PCR, lists solely in-frame clones and lacks some. The sample contains more than 100,000 clones, roughly 91% of which appear only once. Sequences were derived from peripheral blood, sampled on day 0 of AZD1222 vaccination. This receptor was identified in an adult in good health. V usage is TRBV6-2 or TRBV6-3 and J usage is TRBJ1-5; unclear D gene. CDR3 region: CASSPLFTTRSNQPQHF. Here the CDR3 DNA reads TGTGCCAGCAGTCCCCTATTCACAACGAGGAGCAATCAGCCCCAGCATTTT.